The text below deals with one TCR beta chain. This clone has only a few counts. The specificity of this receptor is unknown. The input lacks base qualities; no much larger clone sits a single base away. These data are taken from a study of immune evolution from preneoplasia to lung adenocarcinoma (dated by TCRdb to the early 2020s). For the study in its entirety: The study combined immune gene expression, TCR sequencing and multiplex immunofluorescence to profile immune contexture across lung adenocarcinoma precursors and invasive adenocarcinoma. The sample size was set by how many specimens were available, not by a prior power calculation. POLYSOLVER was used to infer Class I HLA alleles from exome data, and LOHHLA was used to detect allele-specific HLA loss. The overall cohort comprised approximately 53 patients with pulmonary nodules who underwent surgical resection. The TCR sequencing data were obtained from about 47 patients. Resected precursor lesions (AAH, AIS, MIA) and invasive adenocarcinomas were each compared against paired morphologically normal lung tissue. The immune data were integrated with whole exome sequencing and methylation data obtained from the same cohort of nodules. According to the study, some 97 samples were used for TCR sequencing. What the work shows at the level of the full study, not this receptor alone: The highest top T cell clone frequencies were observed in normal lung, and a progressive decrease in top T cell clone frequencies appeared to occur from AAH through AIS, MIA and invasive adenocarcinoma. Normal lung showed the highest clonality, whereas later-stage lesions appeared to have higher T cell density and diversity but lower clonality. Because every patient came from Japan and China, how well the results apply to Western populations was uncertain. Findings were based on association rather than direct causation; larger cohorts with long-term follow-up and longitudinal biopsies were deemed needed.

TCR beta CDR3 regions were sequenced from DNA using the immunoSEQ hsTCRbeta Kit. The authors' pipeline ran thus. TCR sequencing data were analysed with the ImmunoSEQ Analyzer. T cell clonality was defined as 1 minus Pielou's evenness computed on productive rearrangements. T cell diversity was measured with the inverse Simpson index on productive templates. T cell density was TCR beta template counts normalized to usable DNA, estimated by amplifying and sequencing housekeeping genes. Two-sided Kruskal-Wallis tests were used to compare TCR metrics across histologic stages. In TCRdb, the immuneACCESS table is reduced to in-frame sequences with V and J assigned. These tables do not hold every clone; where another copy was compared, an unresolved V gene accounts for under half, and the others remain unexplained. The V and J calls and clone size are taken from that table; D and trimming were inferred from the DNA. The sample records around 3,500 clones, 75% to 85% of which are singletons. The ten largest clones take up approximately 12% of the sample.

Resection was performed on patients in Japan or China between the mid-2010s and the late 2010s. Two lung cancer pathologists independently confirmed the histologic diagnosis of each case on H&E slides. FFPE tissue was used for DNA isolation with the AllPrep DNA/RNA FFPE Kit. CDR1 and CDR2 were assigned from the germline V gene (reference sequence) as SEHNR and FQNEAQ. The CDR3 has 14 amino acids, counting the end cysteine and phenylalanine. Only the CDR3 part of the read is kept: 42 bases, read in frame from the first base. The germline ends are 17 bases apart after V is trimmed by 5 bases and J by 6 bases.

The chain was built from TRBV7-9 and TRBJ2-7, with the D call tentatively TRBD1 or TRBD2, each fitting 5 bases. This TCR was sampled from a person aged 70 to 85 with lung adenocarcinoma. Sequenced material: FFPE adjacent normal lung tissue. The DNA sequence is as follows: TGTGCCAGCAGCCCCCTCGGGTTTGGGGGCGAGCAGTACTTC. Translated, it gives CASSPLGFGGEQYF.